This T cell receptor (beta chain) was recorded in a study of blood T cell repertoires in COVID-19. Background on the study: Sample material is recorded as cDNA or gDNA derived from T cells, B-cell-depleted T cells, or PBMCs.

Those enrolled, adults aged roughly 18 to 100 years, came from 24 US areas. In Cohort 3, a recovered donor had either two negative PCRs, clearance, or symptom resolution. Profiling relied on immunoSEQ multiplex PCR, and the TCRdb table lists in-frame clones only, not all of them. The data contain 250,000 to 350,000 clones, approximately 88% of them seen just once; the ten biggest clones take up 8% to 9.5%. V shed 5 bases and J shed 1 base, with 14 bases lying between them. The CDR3 totals 15 residues. Germline lookup yields CDR1 MDHEN and CDR2 SYDVKM. Sequenced: PBMCs or T cells enriched from blood (not recorded which). The chain employs TRBV28 and TRBJ1-1; D unclear. This TCR came from a woman under 30 who had recovered from COVID-19. The CDR3 DNA sequence: TGTGCCAGCAGTGAACTGCGGGAAAAGAACACTGAAGCTTTCTTT. It is translated as CASSELREKNTEAFF.